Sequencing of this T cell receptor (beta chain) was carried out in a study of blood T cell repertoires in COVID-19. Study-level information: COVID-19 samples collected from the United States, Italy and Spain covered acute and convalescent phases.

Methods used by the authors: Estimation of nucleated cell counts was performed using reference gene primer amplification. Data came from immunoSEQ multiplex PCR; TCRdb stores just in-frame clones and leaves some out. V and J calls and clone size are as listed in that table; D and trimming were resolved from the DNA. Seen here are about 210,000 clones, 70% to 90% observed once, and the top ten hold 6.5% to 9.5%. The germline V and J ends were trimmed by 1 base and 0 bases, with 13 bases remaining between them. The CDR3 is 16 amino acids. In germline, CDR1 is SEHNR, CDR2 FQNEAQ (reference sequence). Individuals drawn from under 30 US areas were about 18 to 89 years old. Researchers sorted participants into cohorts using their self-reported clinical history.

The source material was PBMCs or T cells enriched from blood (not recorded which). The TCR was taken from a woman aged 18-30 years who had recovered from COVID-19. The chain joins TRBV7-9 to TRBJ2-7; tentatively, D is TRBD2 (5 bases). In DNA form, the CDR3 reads TGTGCCAGCAGCTTAGTAGGAGGACGGACCTCCTACGAGCAGTACTTC. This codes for CASSLVGGRTSYEQYF.